The clone carrying this TCR beta chain was picked up many times. The antigen remains unidentified. These data belong to a study of T-cell memory formation after mild COVID-19. As for the study in general: The two donors had largely donor-specific TCR clusters. Study-wide results and caveats: Later expanders leaned toward CD4+, whereas clones contracting from day 15 to 85 were balanced CD4/CD8.

Trimming removed 1 base from V and 3 bases from J, with 10 bases in between. The CDR3 runs to 14 residues. It was 5'RACE with constant-segment primers that produced the TCR alpha and TCR beta cDNA libraries, which carried sample barcodes and UMIs. TCRdb reprocessed the 5' RACE reads via MiXCR and lists one record per CDR3 protein. The sample shows roughly 150,000 distinct CDR3 sequences, roughly 14% of them seen only once. This TCR was recovered from an adult woman who had mild COVID-19 (a few samples of this study predate the infection). Cell type and time point are not known. The sequencing input was PBMCs or a T cell subset sorted from them (not recorded which). The chain couples TRBV12-3 or TRBV12-4 to TRBJ2-7; possible D gene TRBD1, 6 bases. The CDR3: CASSLGTAYYEQYF. The DNA of the CDR3 is TGTGCCAGCAGTTTAGGGACAGCATACTACGAGCAGTACTTC.